These T cell receptor beta chains were read from a single sample in a study of T cell responses to AZD1222 COVID-19 vaccine. The assay was immunoSEQ multiplex PCR, and TCRdb's table has in-frame clones only and misses some. The repertoire includes around 100,000 clones, 86% of them detected once, and about 6% sits in the top ten. This sample comprised peripheral blood, obtained on day 0 of AZD1222 vaccination. The receptor source for this set is an adult in good health. The CDR3 runs from the conserved cysteine through the conserved F or W. D genes are given only for firm matches. A row's size may be missing; if present it is once, few, many or a size class.

V gene	J gene	clone size	D gene	CDR3 protein	CDR3 DNA
TRBV11-3	TRBJ1-4	-	-	CASSLDFGRNEKLFF	TGTGCCAGCAGCTTAGATTTCGGCCGGAATGAAAAACTGTTTTTT
TRBV2	TRBJ2-7	-	TRBD2	CASNLAGGPVEQYF	TGTGCCAGCAACTTAGCGGGAGGGCCGGTCGAGCAGTACTTC
TRBV6-5	TRBJ2-7	-	-	CASSYGGPAYEQYF	TGTGCCAGCAGTTATGGGGGTCCAGCCTACGAGCAGTACTTC
TRBV7-2	TRBJ2-1	-	TRBD2	CASSLVSGGVGNEQFF	TGTGCCAGCAGCTTAGTTTCCGGGGGGGTCGGCAATGAGCAGTTCTTC
TRBV5-1	TRBJ1-1	-	-	CASSLHSIGETEAFF	TGCGCCAGCAGCTTGCATTCTATCGGGGAAACTGAAGCTTTCTTT
TRBV6-6	TRBJ1-4	once	-	CASSAPGSIGEKLFF	TGTGCCAGCAGTGCCCCCGGGTCTATTGGTGAAAAACTGTTTTTT
TRBV9	TRBJ2-7	-	TRBD1	CASSVDRGYEQYF	TGTGCCAGCAGCGTCGACAGGGGGTACGAGCAGTACTTC
TRBV9	TRBJ1-1	-	-	CASSVGGRGTEAFF	TGTGCCAGCAGCGTAGGTGGAAGGGGCACTGAAGCTTTCTTT
TRBV6-5	TRBJ1-4	once	-	CASSPQEEKLFF	TGTGCCAGCAGCCCCCAGGAGGAAAAACTGTTTTTT
TRBV5-6	TRBJ1-5	-	-	CASSSGGYQPQHF	TGTGCCAGCAGCTCCGGGGGATATCAGCCCCAGCATTTT
TRBV5-4	TRBJ2-3	once	TRBD2	CASSLAGISTDTQYF	TGTGCCAGCAGCTTAGCGGGAATAAGCACAGATACGCAGTATTTT
TRBV4-2	TRBJ2-7	few	-	CASSQVVGTDVYEQYF	TGTGCCAGCAGCCAAGTCGTCGGGACGGACGTGTACGAGCAGTACTTC
TRBV3-1/TRBV3-2	TRBJ2-3	-	-	CASSAAGGTDTQYF	TGTGCCAGCAGCGCAGCCGGGGGCACAGATACGCAGTATTTT
TRBV9	TRBJ2-3	-	-	CASSVGGDTQYF	TGTGCCAGCAGCGTAGGGGGAGATACGCAGTATTTT
TRBV19	TRBJ1-5	few	-	CASKMEGMRNQPQHF	TGTGCCAGTAAAATGGAGGGAATGCGCAATCAGCCCCAGCATTTT
TRBV11-3	TRBJ1-1	-	-	CASSLGTGADTEAFF	TGTGCCAGCAGCTTAGGGACGGGGGCGGACACTGAAGCTTTCTTT
TRBV10-2	TRBJ2-1	-	TRBD2	CASKPSGGASIDEQFF	TGCGCCAGCAAACCTAGCGGGGGGGCATCCATTGATGAGCAGTTCTTC
TRBV14	TRBJ2-5	-	-	CASSQVYGTQYF	TGTGCCAGCAGCCAAGTCTATGGGACCCAGTACTTC
TRBV5-6	TRBJ1-5	-	TRBD1	CASSERQGLNQPQHF	TGTGCCAGCAGCGAACGACAGGGCCTCAATCAGCCCCAGCATTTT
TRBV5-4	TRBJ2-5	-	-	CASSSGMGQETQYF	TGTGCCAGCAGCTCGGGGATGGGACAAGAGACCCAGTACTTC
TRBV12-3/TRBV12-4	TRBJ2-7	-	TRBD1	CASIGQGVYEQYF	TGTGCCAGCATAGGACAGGGGGTCTACGAGCAGTACTTC
TRBV10-3	TRBJ2-1	few	TRBD2	CAISAKAGTDSDEQFF	TGTGCCATCAGTGCCAAAGCGGGGACTGACAGCGATGAGCAGTTCTTC
TRBV24-1	TRBJ1-2	-	TRBD1	CATSGKNRGPNYRGYTF	TGTGCCACCAGTGGGAAGAACAGGGGGCCGAACTATCGTGGCTACACCTTC
TRBV12-3/TRBV12-4	TRBJ1-1	-	TRBD1	CASRTGANTEAFF	TGTGCCAGTCGGACAGGGGCAAACACTGAAGCTTTCTTT
TRBV27	TRBJ2-2	-	-	CASKVSLNTGELFF	TGTGCCAGCAAGGTCTCTTTGAACACCGGGGAGCTGTTTTTT
TRBV7-6	TRBJ2-7	-	-	CASSLAHGHPYEQYF	TGTGCCAGCAGCTTAGCCCACGGACACCCCTACGAGCAGTACTTC
TRBV9	TRBJ2-1	-	TRBD2	CASSSLAGGSDNEQFF	TGTGCCAGCAGCTCACTAGCGGGAGGGAGCGACAATGAGCAGTTCTTC
TRBV5-6	TRBJ2-7	-	-	CASSLAGWGQISYEQYF	TGTGCCAGCAGCTTGGCCGGGTGGGGCCAAATCTCCTACGAGCAGTACTTC
TRBV7-2	TRBJ2-2	-	TRBD1	CASSEQGADGELFF	TGTGCCAGCAGCGAACAGGGGGCCGACGGGGAGCTGTTTTTT
TRBV6-2/TRBV6-3	TRBJ1-5	few	-	CASSYRDSNQPQHF	TGTGCCAGCAGTTACAGGGACAGCAATCAGCCCCAGCATTTT
TRBV24-1	TRBJ2-1	-	-	CATEGMGMGDEQFF	TGTGCCACCGAGGGGATGGGGATGGGGGATGAGCAGTTCTTC
TRBV11-1	TRBJ2-1	-	-	CASRPTSSSYNEQFF	TGTGCCAGCAGGCCCACTAGCAGCTCCTACAATGAGCAGTTCTTC
TRBV28	TRBJ1-5	-	-	CASSLGAVGNQPQHF	TGTGCCAGCAGTTTAGGGGCAGTAGGCAATCAGCCCCAGCATTTT
TRBV12-5	TRBJ2-3	-	-	CASAFTGSYTDTQYF	TGTGCTAGCGCGTTCACGGGCTCGTACACAGATACGCAGTATTTT
TRBV6-2/TRBV6-3	TRBJ2-2	-	-	CASSPLAWNTGELFF	TGTGCCAGCAGCCCCCTAGCGTGGAACACCGGGGAGCTGTTTTTT
TRBV11-3	TRBJ2-7	-	-	CASSLAGTYEQYF	TGTGCCAGCAGCTTGGCCGGGACCTACGAGCAGTACTTC
TRBV18	TRBJ2-7	few	TRBD1	CASSPGQGRFYEQYF	TGTGCCAGCTCCCCGGGACAGGGGCGGTTCTACGAGCAGTACTTC
TRBV5-6	TRBJ2-7	-	-	CASSSRAGLYEQYF	TGTGCCAGCAGCTCGAGGGCAGGGCTTTACGAGCAGTACTTC
TRBV30	TRBJ1-5	once	-	CAWSPGTRSNQPQHF	TGTGCCTGGAGCCCCGGCACGCGGAGCAATCAGCCCCAGCATTTT
TRBV6-5	TRBJ1-2	-	-	CASSSGEGRWNGYTF	TGTGCCAGCAGTTCCGGGGAAGGACGATGGAATGGCTACACCTTC
TRBV18	TRBJ1-5	-	TRBD1	CASSPGQGVYQPQHF	TGTGCCAGCTCACCGGGACAGGGTGTGTATCAGCCCCAGCATTTT
TRBV5-1	TRBJ1-1	-	-	CASSPQPGNTEAFF	TGCGCCAGCAGCCCCCAACCCGGGAACACTGAAGCTTTCTTT
TRBV5-1	TRBJ1-4	few	-	CASSPNPGAEKLFF	TGCGCCAGCAGCCCGAACCCGGGAGCTGAAAAACTGTTTTTT
TRBV6-4	TRBJ2-5	-	-	CASSRVRGETQYF	TGTGCCAGCAGTCGAGTCAGAGGAGAGACCCAGTACTTC
TRBV2	TRBJ2-7	few	-	CASSGLSGAYEQYF	TGTGCCAGCAGTGGCCTTTCGGGAGCCTACGAGCAGTACTTC
TRBV5-8	TRBJ1-5	-	-	CASSPAARFTYSNQPQHF	TGTGCCAGCAGCCCGGCGGCCCGCTTCACATATAGCAATCAGCCCCAGCATTTT
TRBV19	TRBJ2-7	few	-	CASSIAGTLVGEQYF	TGTGCCAGTAGTATAGCGGGGACGTTGGTGGGCGAGCAGTACTTC
TRBV3-1/TRBV3-2	TRBJ1-5	-	-	CASSYNDQPQHF	TGTGCCAGCAGCTACAACGATCAGCCCCAGCATTTT
TRBV14	TRBJ2-7	-	-	CASSQGWVSAEQYF	TGTGCCAGCAGCCAAGGGTGGGTCTCGGCCGAGCAGTACTTC
TRBV28	TRBJ1-5	-	-	CASSPRQFSNQPQHF	TGTGCCAGCAGCCCCCGACAGTTTAGCAATCAGCCCCAGCATTTT